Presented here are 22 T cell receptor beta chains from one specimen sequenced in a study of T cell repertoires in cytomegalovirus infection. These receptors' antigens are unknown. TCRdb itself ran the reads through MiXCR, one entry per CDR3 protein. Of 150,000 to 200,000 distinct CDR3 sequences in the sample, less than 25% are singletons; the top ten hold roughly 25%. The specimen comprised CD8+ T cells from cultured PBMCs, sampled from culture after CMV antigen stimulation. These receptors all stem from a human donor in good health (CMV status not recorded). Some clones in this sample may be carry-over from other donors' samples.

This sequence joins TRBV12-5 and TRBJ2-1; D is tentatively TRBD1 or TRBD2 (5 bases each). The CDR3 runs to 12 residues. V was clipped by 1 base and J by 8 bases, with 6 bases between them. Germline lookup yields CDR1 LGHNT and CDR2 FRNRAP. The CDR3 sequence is CASGLGGDEQFF. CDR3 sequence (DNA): TGTGCTAGTGGTTTGGGAGGGGATGAGCAGTTCTTC.

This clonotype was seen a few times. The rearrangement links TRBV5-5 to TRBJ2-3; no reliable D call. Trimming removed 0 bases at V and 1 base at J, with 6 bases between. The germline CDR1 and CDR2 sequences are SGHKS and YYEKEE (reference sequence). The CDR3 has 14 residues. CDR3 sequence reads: CASSLDTRTDTQYF. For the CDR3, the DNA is TGTGCCAGCAGCTTGGACACCCGCACAGATACGCAGTATTTT. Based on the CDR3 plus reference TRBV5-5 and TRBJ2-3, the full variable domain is DAGVTQSPTHLIKTRGQQVTLRCSPISGHKSVSWYQQVLGQGPQFIFQYYEKEERGRGNFPDRFSARQFPNYSSELNVNALLLGDSALYLCASSLDTRTDTQYFGPGTRLTVL.

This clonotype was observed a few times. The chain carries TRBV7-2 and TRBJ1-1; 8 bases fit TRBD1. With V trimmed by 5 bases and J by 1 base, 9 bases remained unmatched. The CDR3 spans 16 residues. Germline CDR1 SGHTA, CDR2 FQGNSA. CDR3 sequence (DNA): TGTGCCAGCAGCCCCGTTGGACAGGGAAAGAACACTGAAGCTTTCTTT. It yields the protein CASSPVGQGKNTEAFF.

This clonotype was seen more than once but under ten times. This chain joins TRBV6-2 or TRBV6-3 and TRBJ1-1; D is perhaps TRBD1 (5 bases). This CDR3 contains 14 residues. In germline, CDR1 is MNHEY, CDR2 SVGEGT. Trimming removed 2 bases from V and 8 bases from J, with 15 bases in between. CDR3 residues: CASSYPWEGREAFF. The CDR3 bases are TGTGCCAGCAGTTACCCGTGGGAGGGGCGGGAAGCTTTCTTT.

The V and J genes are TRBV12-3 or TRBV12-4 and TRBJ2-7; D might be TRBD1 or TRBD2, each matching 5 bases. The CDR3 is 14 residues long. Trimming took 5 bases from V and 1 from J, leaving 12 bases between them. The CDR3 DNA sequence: TGTGCCAGCAGTCCGGGACCGACTTCCTACGAGCAGTACTTC. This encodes CASSPGPTSYEQYF.

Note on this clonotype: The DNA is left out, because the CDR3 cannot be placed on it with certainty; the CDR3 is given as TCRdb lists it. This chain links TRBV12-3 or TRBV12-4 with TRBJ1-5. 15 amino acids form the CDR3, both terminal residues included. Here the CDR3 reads CASSILVDSNQPQHF.

In DNA, the CDR3 is TGTGCCTCTCGCAGGGGATATAGCAATCAGCCCCAGCATTTT. Translated: CASRRGYSNQPQHF. The chain combines TRBV27 with TRBJ1-5; TRBD1 might be the D (6 bases). Germline-derived CDR1 and CDR2 are MNHEY and SMNVEV (reference sequence). This CDR3 is built from 14 residues. Trimming left V 11 bases short and J 0 bases short, with 14 bases between.

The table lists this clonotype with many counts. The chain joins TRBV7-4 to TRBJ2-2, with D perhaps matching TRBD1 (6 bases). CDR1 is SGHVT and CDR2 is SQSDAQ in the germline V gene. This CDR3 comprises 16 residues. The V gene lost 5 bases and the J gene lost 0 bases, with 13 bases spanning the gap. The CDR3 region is CASSPPGTPNTGELFF. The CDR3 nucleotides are TGTGCCAGCAGCCCTCCTGGGACACCGAACACCGGGGAGCTGTTTTTT. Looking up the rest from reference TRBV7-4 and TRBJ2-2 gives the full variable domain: GAGVSQSPRYKVAKRGRDVALRCDSISGHVTLYWYRQTLGQGSEVLTYSQSDAQRDKSGRPSGRFSAERPERSVSTLKIQRTEQGDSAVYLCASSPPGTPNTGELFFGEGSRLTVL.

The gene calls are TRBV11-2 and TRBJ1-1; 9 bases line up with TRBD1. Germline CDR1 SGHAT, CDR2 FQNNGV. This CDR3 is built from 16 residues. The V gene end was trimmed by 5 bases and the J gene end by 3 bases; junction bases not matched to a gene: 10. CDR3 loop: CASSPLVDRGDTEAFF. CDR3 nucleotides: TGTGCCAGCAGCCCACTCGTGGACAGGGGAGACACTGAAGCTTTCTTT.

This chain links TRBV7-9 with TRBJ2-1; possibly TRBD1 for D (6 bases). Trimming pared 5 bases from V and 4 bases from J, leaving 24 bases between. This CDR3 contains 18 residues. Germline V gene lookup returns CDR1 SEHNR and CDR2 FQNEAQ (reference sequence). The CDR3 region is CASSPLGGDSIYYNEQFF. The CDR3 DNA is TGTGCCAGCAGCCCACTAGGGGGTGACAGTATCTATTACAATGAGCAGTTCTTC. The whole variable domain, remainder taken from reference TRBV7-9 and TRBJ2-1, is DTGVSQNPRHKITKRGQNVTFRCDPISEHNRLYWYRQTLGQGPEFLTYFQNEAQLEKSRLLSDRFSAERPKGSFSTLEIQRTEQGDSAMYLCASSPLGGDSIYYNEQFFGPGTRLTVL.

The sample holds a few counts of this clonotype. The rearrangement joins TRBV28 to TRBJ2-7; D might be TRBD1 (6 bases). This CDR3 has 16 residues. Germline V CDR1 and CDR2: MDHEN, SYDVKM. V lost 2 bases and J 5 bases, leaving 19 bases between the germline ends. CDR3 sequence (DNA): TGTGCCAGCAGTTTACTGACAGGTTTTGTGAGGAACGAGCAGTACTTC. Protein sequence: CASSLLTGFVRNEQYF.

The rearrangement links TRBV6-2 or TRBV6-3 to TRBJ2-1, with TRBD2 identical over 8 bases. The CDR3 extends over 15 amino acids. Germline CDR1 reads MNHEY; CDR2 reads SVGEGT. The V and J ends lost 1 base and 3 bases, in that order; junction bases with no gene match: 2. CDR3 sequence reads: CASSYFGGDYNEQFF. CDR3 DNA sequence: TGTGCCAGCAGTTACTTCGGGGGGGACTACAATGAGCAGTTCTTC.

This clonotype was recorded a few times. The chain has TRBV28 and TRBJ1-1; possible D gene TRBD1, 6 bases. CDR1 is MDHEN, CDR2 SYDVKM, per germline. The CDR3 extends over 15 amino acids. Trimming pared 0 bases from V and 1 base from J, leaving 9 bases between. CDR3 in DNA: TGTGCCAGCAGTTTATGGGGGGACACGAACACTGAAGCTTTCTTT. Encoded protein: CASSLWGDTNTEAFF.

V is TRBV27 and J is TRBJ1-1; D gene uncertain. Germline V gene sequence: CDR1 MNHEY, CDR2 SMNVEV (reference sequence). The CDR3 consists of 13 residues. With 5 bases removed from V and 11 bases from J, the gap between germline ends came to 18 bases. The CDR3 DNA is TGTGCCAGCAGTAAGGGCCCCTTCCGGCCCGCTTTCTTT. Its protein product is CASSKGPFRPAFF.

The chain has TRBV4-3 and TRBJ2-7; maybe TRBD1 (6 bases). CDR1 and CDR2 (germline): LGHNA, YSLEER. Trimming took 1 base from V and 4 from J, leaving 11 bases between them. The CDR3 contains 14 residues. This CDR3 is CASSQVKGVYEQYF. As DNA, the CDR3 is TGCGCCAGCAGCCAAGTAAAGGGGGTATACGAGCAGTACTTC.

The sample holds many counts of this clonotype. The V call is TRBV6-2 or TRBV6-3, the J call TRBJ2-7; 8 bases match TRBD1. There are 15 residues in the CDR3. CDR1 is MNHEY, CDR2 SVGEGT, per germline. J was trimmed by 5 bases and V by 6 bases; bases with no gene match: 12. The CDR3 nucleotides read TGTGCCAGCAGCACGGACAGGGACTGGGTCCACGAGCAGTACTTC. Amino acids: CASSTDRDWVHEQYF.

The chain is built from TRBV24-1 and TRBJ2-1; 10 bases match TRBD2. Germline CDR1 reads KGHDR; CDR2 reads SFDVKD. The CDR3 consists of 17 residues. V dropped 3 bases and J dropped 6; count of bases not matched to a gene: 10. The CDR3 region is CATSDVTSGAGGNEQFF. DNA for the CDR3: TGTGCCACCAGTGATGTAACTAGCGGGGCCGGGGGCAATGAGCAGTTCTTC.

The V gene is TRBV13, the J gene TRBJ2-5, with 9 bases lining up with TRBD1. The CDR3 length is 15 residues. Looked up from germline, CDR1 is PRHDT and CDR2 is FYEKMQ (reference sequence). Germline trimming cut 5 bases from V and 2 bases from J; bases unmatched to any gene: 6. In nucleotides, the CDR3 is TGTGCCAGCAGCCACAGGGGGCAGGGACAAGAGACCCAGTACTTC. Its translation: CASSHRGQGQETQYF.

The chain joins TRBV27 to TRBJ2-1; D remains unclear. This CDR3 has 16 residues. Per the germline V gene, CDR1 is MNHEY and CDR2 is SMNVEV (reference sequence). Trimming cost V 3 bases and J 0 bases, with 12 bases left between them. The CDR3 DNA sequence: TGTGCCAGCAGTTTTCAGGCCGCCAGCTCCTACAATGAGCAGTTCTTC. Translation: CASSFQAASSYNEQFF.

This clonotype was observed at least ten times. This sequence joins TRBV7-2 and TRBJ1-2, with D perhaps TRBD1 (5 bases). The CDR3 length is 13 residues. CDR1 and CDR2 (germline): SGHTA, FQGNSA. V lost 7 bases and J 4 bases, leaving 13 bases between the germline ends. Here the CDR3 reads CASTRGGGYGYTF. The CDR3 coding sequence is TGTGCCAGCACCCGGGGGGGAGGCTATGGCTACACCTTC.

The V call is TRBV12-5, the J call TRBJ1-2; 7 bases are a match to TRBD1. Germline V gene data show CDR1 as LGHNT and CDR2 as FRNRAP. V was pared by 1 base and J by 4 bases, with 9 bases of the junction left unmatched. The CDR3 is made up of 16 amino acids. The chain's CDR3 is CASGLARDSNPYGYTF. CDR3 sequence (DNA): TGTGCTAGTGGTTTGGCACGGGACAGCAACCCCTATGGCTACACCTTC. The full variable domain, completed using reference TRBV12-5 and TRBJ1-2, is DARVTQTPRHKVTEMGQEVTMRCQPILGHNTVFWYRQTMMQGLELLAYFRNRAPLDDSGMPKDRFSAEMPDATLATLKIQPSEPRDSAVYFCASGLARDSNPYGYTFGSGTRLTVV.

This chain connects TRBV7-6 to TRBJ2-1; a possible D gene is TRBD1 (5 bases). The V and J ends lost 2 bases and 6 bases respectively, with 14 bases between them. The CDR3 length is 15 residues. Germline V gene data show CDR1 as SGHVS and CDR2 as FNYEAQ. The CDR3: CASSLNRQGFNEQFF. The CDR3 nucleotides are TGTGCCAGCAGCTTAAATAGGCAGGGATTCAATGAGCAGTTCTTC.